The 2 T cell receptor beta chains presented below share a single source sample, sequenced in a study of blood T cell repertoires in COVID-19. The protocol was immunoSEQ multiplex PCR, while the TCRdb copy is restricted to in-frame clones and leaves out a portion. The sample consists of 90,000 to 120,000 clones, approximately 88% of them appearing once. The sample comprised peripheral blood. The receptor source for this set is a middle-aged man with active or convalescent COVID-19.

This chain uses TRBV2 with TRBJ1-6; the match to TRBD1 covers 9 bases. The germline gives CDR1 SNHLY, CDR2 FYNNEI. J was trimmed by 8 bases and V by 6 bases; bases with no gene match: 5. The CDR3 totals 14 residues. The CDR3 DNA sequence: TGTGCCAGCAGCGCGGACAGGGGTTATTCACCCCTCCACTTT. Its translation: CASSADRGYSPLHF.

The chain employs TRBV9 and TRBJ2-1, with D hard to call. CDR3 length equals 11 residues. Germline V gene lookup returns CDR1 SGDLS and CDR2 YYNGEE. V was clipped by 4 bases and J by 7 bases, with 6 bases between them. DNA for the CDR3: TGTGCCAGCAGCCACTTGAATGAGCAGTTCTTC. Translating it yields CASSHLNEQFF.